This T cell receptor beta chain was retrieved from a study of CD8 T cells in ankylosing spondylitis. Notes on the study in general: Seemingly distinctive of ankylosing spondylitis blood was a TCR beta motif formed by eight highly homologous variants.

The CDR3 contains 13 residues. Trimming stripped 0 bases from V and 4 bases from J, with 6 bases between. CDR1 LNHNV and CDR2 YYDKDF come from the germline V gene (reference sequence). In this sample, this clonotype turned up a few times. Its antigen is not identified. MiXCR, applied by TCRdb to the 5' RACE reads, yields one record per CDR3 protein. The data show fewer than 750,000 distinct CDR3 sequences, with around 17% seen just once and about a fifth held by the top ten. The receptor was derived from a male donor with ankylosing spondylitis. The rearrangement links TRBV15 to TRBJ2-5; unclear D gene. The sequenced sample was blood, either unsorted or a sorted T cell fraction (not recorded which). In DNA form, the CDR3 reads TGTGCCACCAGCAGAGATTCAGGAGAGACCCAGTACTTC. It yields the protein CATSRDSGETQYF.